One and the same sample provided the 19 T cell receptor beta chains below, sequenced in a study of blood T cell repertoires in COVID-19. The repertoire was sequenced with immunoSEQ multiplex PCR; TCRdb's copy has only in-frame clones and lacks some. The sample has tens of thousands of clones, approximately 89% seen once. The sequenced material came from peripheral blood. These receptors originate from a human donor in a cohort sampled during active COVID-19.

The genes are TRBV27 and TRBJ1-1; maybe TRBD1 (5 bases). The germline V gene encodes CDR1 MNHEY and CDR2 SMNVEV (reference sequence). The CDR3 totals 12 residues. Trimming took 5 bases from V and 12 from J, leaving 16 bases between them. The CDR3 loop reads CASSRDFLRTFF. CDR3 bases: TGTGCCAGCAGTAGGGACTTCCTCAGAACTTTCTTT.

The V and J genes are TRBV11-2 and TRBJ1-1; TRBD1 agrees at 12 bases. V lost 5 bases, J lost 3 bases, and 10 bases stayed unmatched. This CDR3 is 17 amino acids long. Germline CDR1 is SGHAT and CDR2 is FQNNGV. CDR3: CASSPGDRGRRDTEAFF. The DNA for the CDR3 is TGTGCCAGCAGCCCAGGGGACAGGGGGCGAAGGGACACTGAAGCTTTCTTT. Using reference TRBV11-2 and TRBJ1-1 for the parts outside the CDR3, the full variable domain is EAGVAQSPRYKIIEKRQSVAFWCNPISGHATLYWYQQILGQGPKLLIQFQNNGVVDDSQLPKDRFSAERLKGVDSTLKIQPAKLEDSAVYLCASSPGDRGRRDTEAFFGQGTRLTVV.

V and J are TRBV29-1 and TRBJ2-6, with TRBD1 identical over 7 bases. J gave up 0 bases and V 5 bases, and 10 bases lay outside the gene matches. The CDR3 consists of 17 residues. Germline V gives CDR1 SQVTM, CDR2 ANQGSEA. This chain's CDR3 is CSVYGTAEPSGANVLTF. Here the CDR3 DNA reads TGCAGCGTTTACGGGACAGCGGAACCCTCTGGGGCCAACGTCCTGACTTTC.

CDR3: CASSQDSSEQYF. The DNA of the CDR3 is TGTGCCAGCAGCCAAGATTCTAGCGAGCAGTACTTC. V usage is TRBV3-1 (or the pseudogene TRBV3-2) and J usage is TRBJ2-7; D gene ambiguous. Per germline, CDR1 LGHDT and CDR2 YNNKEL (reference sequence). The CDR3 runs to 12 residues. V lost 0 bases to trimming and J lost 6 bases, with 6 bases between them.

This chain links TRBV27 with TRBJ2-7, with 7 bases lining up with TRBD1. CDR1 MNHEY and CDR2 SMNVEV come from the germline V gene (reference sequence). The CDR3 is 15 amino acids. V was pared by 3 bases and J by 2 bases, with 7 bases of the junction left unmatched. The chain's CDR3 is CASSFTGVRTYEQYF. The CDR3 bases are TGTGCCAGCAGTTTTACAGGGGTACGGACCTACGAGCAGTACTTC.

J is TRBJ2-1 and V is TRBV27, with D tentatively TRBD2 (5 bases). Germline CDR1 is MNHEY and CDR2 is SMNVEV (reference sequence). This CDR3 has 13 amino acids. The V and J ends lost 5 bases and 10 bases respectively, with 15 bases between them. The CDR3 spells CASSHPAGVEQFF. CDR3 nucleotide sequence: TGTGCCAGCAGTCACCCCGCCGGGGTCGAGCAGTTCTTC.

This chain joins TRBV9 and TRBJ1-3; 8 positions match TRBD1. V trimming: 3 bases; J trimming: 0 bases; junction bases outside the gene matches: 8. The CDR3 runs to 17 residues. Germline V gene data show CDR1 as SGDLS and CDR2 as YYNGEE. Here the CDR3 reads CASSAGTGSSSGNTIYF. In nucleotides, the CDR3 is TGTGCCAGCAGCGCCGGGACAGGTTCCAGCTCTGGAAACACCATATATTTT.

The chain combines TRBV28 with TRBJ1-1; D not certain. CDR3 length: 12 residues. The germline gives CDR1 MDHEN, CDR2 SYDVKM. V lost 6 bases to trimming and J lost 4 bases, with 9 bases between them. CDR3 region: CASRSHFTEAFF. The CDR3 region has the DNA TGTGCCAGCAGGAGCCACTTCACTGAAGCTTTCTTT.

This clone has just one count. V and J are TRBV12-3 or TRBV12-4 and TRBJ1-2; 8 bases agree with TRBD1. Germline trimming cut 7 bases from V and 4 bases from J; bases unmatched to any gene: 5. The CDR3 has 13 amino acids. DNA for the CDR3: TGTGCCAGCACCACCGACAGGGGCTATGGCTACACCTTC. Translating gives CASTTDRGYGYTF.

This chain connects TRBV4-1 to TRBJ1-1; possibly TRBD1 for D (6 bases). Germline lookup yields CDR1 MGHRA and CDR2 YSYEKL. This CDR3 has 16 residues. The V gene lost 2 bases and the J gene lost 0 bases, with 13 bases spanning the gap. CDR3 sequence reads: CASSQQGSSLNTEAFF. CDR3 sequence (DNA): TGCGCCAGCAGCCAACAGGGGTCCTCTTTGAACACTGAAGCTTTCTTT.

The V gene is TRBV19, the J gene TRBJ2-7; tentatively, D is TRBD2 (6 bases). Germline V gene sequence: CDR1 LNHDA, CDR2 SQIVND (reference sequence). The CDR3 length is 15 residues. The V and J ends lost 4 bases and 3 bases respectively, with 16 bases between them. In nucleotides, the CDR3 is TGTGCCAGTAGTAGCGGAGGGGACTCCTTCTACGAGCAGTACTTC. Protein product: CASSSGGDSFYEQYF.

J is TRBJ1-2 and V is TRBV5-6; 7 bases are shared with TRBD1. The CDR3 spans 14 residues. Germline lookup yields CDR1 SGHDT and CDR2 YYEEEE. V dropped 3 bases and J dropped 4; count of bases not matched to a gene: 6. CDR3 nucleotides: TGTGCCAGCAGCTCGACAGGGCTCTTCTATGGCTACACCTTC. Translating it yields CASSSTGLFYGYTF.

The J gene is TRBJ1-1, the V gene TRBV9, with 9 bases matching TRBD1. Germline lookup yields CDR1 SGDLS and CDR2 YYNGEE. CDR3 length: 14 residues. The V gene end was trimmed by 3 bases and the J gene end by 6 bases; junction bases not matched to a gene: 6. The CDR3 sequence is CASSAGQGFAEAFF. Here the CDR3 DNA reads TGTGCCAGCAGCGCTGGACAGGGGTTTGCTGAAGCTTTCTTT.

DNA for the CDR3: TGTGCCAGCAGCTTAGGAGACGAGCAGTACTTC. It codes for CASSLGDEQYF. The rearrangement joins TRBV7-8 to TRBJ2-7; D is uncertain. Trimming cost V 1 base and J 5 bases, with 3 bases left between them. This CDR3 is built from 11 residues. The germline V gene encodes CDR1 SGHVS and CDR2 FQNEAQ.

The rearrangement joins TRBV28 to TRBJ1-4, with 7 nucleotides matching TRBD1. The germline CDR1 and CDR2 sequences are MDHEN and SYDVKM. The CDR3 covers 14 residues. The trim removed 3 bases at V and 8 bases at J, leaving 6 bases unmatched. CDR3 amino acids: CASSFSRGREKLFF. The CDR3 nucleotides are TGTGCCAGCAGTTTTTCCAGGGGGAGGGAAAAACTGTTTTTT.

The chain has TRBV27 and TRBJ1-2; D uncertain. Germline V gene sequence: CDR1 MNHEY, CDR2 SMNVEV (reference sequence). CDR3 size: 17 residues. Trimming shortened V by 5 bases and J by 5 bases, and 24 bases separated the two germline ends. The chain's CDR3 is CASSPSTSEDAGYGYTF. CDR3 DNA sequence: TGTGCCAGCAGTCCCTCGACATCGGAGGACGCGGGGTATGGCTACACCTTC.

Comments on this clone: One end of the junction fails to match germline, which may point to a read error. The V and J genes are TRBV2 and TRBJ2-6, with 7 nucleotides matching TRBD2. The CDR3 has 12 residues. Germline assignment: CDR1 SNHLY and CDR2 FYNNEI. This CDR3 is CASSSNSGGGAF. The CDR3 nucleotides are TGTGCCAGCAGTTCTAACTCCGGGGGAGGGGCTTTC.

V is TRBV27 and J is TRBJ2-7; possible D gene TRBD1, 6 bases. Germline CDR1 is MNHEY and CDR2 is SMNVEV (reference sequence). CDR3 length equals 13 residues. Between the trimmed V and J ends, which lost 8 bases and 3 bases, there was a span of 14 bases. CDR3 region: CASCPGTSYEQYF. CDR3 DNA: TGTGCCAGCTGCCCAGGGACAAGCTACGAGCAGTACTTC.

This chain connects TRBV5-5 to TRBJ1-4; no clear D gene. The germline gives CDR1 SGHKS, CDR2 YYEKEE (reference sequence). CDR3 length equals 14 residues. Deletions cut 0 bases from V and 10 bases from J, with 13 bases between. The DNA for the CDR3 is TGTGCCAGCAGCTTGGAGCGCCCGGTTGGAAAACTGTTTTTT. It codes for CASSLERPVGKLFF.